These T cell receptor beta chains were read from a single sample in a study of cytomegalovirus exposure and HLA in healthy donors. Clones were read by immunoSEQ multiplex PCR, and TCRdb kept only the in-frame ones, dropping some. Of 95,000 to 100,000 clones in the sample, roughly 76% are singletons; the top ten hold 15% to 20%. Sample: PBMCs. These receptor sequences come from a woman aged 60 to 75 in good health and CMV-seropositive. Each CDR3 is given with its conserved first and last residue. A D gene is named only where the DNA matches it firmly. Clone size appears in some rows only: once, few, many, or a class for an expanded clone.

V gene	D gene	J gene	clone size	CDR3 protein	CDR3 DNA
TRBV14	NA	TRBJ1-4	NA	CASSQGRVDEKLFF	TGTGCCAGCAGCCAAGGCAGGGTCGACGAAAAACTGTTTTTT
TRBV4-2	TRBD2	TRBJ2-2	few	CASSPFGTGGTGELFF	TGTGCCAGCAGCCCGTTTGGGACGGGGGGCACCGGGGAGCTGTTTTTT
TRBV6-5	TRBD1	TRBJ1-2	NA	CASSSRDRGLYGYTF	TGTGCCAGCAGTTCGAGGGACAGGGGGCTTTATGGCTACACCTTC
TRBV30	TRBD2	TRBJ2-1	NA	CAWRPGLGYNEQFF	TGTGCCTGGAGACCGGGACTAGGTTACAATGAGCAGTTCTTC
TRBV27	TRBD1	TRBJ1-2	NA	CASSLRQGEGYTF	TGTGCCAGCAGTCTCCGACAGGGTGAAGGCTACACCTTC
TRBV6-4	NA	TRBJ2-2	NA	CASSDSGQNTGELFF	TGTGCCAGCAGTGACTCGGGACAAAACACCGGGGAGCTGTTTTTT
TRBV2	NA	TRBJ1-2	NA	CASSDQGSGYTF	TGTGCCAGCAGTGACCAGGGATCGGGCTACACCTTC
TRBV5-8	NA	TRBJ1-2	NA	CASSLVHTNYGYTF	TGTGCCAGCAGCTTGGTGCACACTAACTATGGCTACACCTTC
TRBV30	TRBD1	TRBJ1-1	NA	CAWSLRTGTEAFF	TGTGCCTGGAGTCTAAGGACAGGTACTGAAGCTTTCTTT
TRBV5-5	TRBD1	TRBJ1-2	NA	CASSLSGQTNYGYTF	TGTGCCAGCAGCTTGTCGGGACAGACGAACTATGGCTACACCTTC
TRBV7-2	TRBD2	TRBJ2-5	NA	CASSLGLAWETQYF	TGTGCCAGCAGCTTAGGACTAGCGTGGGAGACCCAGTACTTC
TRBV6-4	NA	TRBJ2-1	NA	CASSLSRYNEQFF	TGTGCCAGCTCCCTCTCTCGCTACAATGAGCAGTTCTTC
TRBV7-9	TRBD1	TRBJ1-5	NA	CASSLGPPGQGGQPQHF	TGTGCCAGCAGCTTAGGTCCACCGGGACAGGGCGGACAGCCCCAGCATTTT